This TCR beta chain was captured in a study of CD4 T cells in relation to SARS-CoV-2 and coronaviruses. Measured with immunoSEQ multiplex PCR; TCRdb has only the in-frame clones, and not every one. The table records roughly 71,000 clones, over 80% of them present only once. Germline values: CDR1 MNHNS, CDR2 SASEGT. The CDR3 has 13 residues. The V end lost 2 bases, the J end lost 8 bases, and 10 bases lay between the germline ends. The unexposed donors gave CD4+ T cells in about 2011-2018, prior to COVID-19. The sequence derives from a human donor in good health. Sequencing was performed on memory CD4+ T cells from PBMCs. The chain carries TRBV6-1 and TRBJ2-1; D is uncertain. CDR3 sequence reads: CASSEYSPDEQFF. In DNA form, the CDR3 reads TGTGCCAGCAGTGAATACTCTCCGGATGAGCAGTTCTTC.